Shown below are 30 T cell receptor beta chains from a single sample sequenced in a study of shared clonotypes between healthy human individuals. Measured with immunoSEQ multiplex PCR; TCRdb has only the in-frame clones, and not every one. Of about 2.4 million clones in the sample, more than 80% are singletons; the top ten hold roughly 0.13%. Input material: naive CD4+ T cells sorted from blood. Subset of the sample: CD45RA+ positively selected. Receptors originate from a man aged 18 to 35 in good health.

The chain couples TRBV6-4 to TRBJ2-3; 10 bases are a match to TRBD1. This CDR3 spans 14 amino acids. The ends lost 4 bases at V and 5 bases at J; junction bases unmatched: 3. Germline CDR1 and CDR2: MRHNA and SNTAGT. The CDR3 region is CASSVGQGIDTQYF. The CDR3 nucleotides are TGTGCCAGCAGTGTGGGACAGGGGATAGATACGCAGTATTTT.

As to this clone: The same CDR3 can be traced to other DNA sequences in this sample. The chain has TRBV25-1 and TRBJ2-2; D is uncertain. The CDR3 has 13 amino acids. The V gene lost 2 bases and the J gene lost 5 bases, with 6 bases spanning the gap. Germline V lookup: CDR1 MGHDK, CDR2 SYGVNS. The chain's CDR3 is CASSERGTGELFF. CDR3 nucleotides: TGTGCCAGCAGTGAACGCGGAACCGGGGAGCTGTTTTTT. The variable domain in full, with the rest retrieved from reference TRBV25-1 and TRBJ2-2, is EADIYQTPRYLVIGTGKKITLECSQTMGHDKMYWYQQDPGMELHLIHYSYGVNSTEKGDLSSESTVSRIRTEHFPLTLESARPSHTSQYLCASSERGTGELFFGEGSRLTVL.

The chain combines TRBV27 with TRBJ2-7; 8 bases are a match to TRBD2. CDR1 and CDR2 (germline): MNHEY, SMNVEV (reference sequence). The CDR3 contains 15 residues. V trimming: 4 bases; J trimming: 1 base; junction bases outside the gene matches: 6. CDR3 coding DNA: TGTGCCAGCAGTTCCATAGCGGGGCTATCCTACGAGCAGTACTTC. It encodes CASSSIAGLSYEQYF.

The V gene is TRBV6-6, the J gene TRBJ2-7; no clear D. V shed 4 bases and J shed 1 base, with 14 bases lying between them. The CDR3 runs 15 residues. Germline V gives CDR1 MNHNY, CDR2 SVGAGI (reference sequence). CDR3 loop: CASSSGLSTSYEQYF. As DNA, the CDR3 is TGTGCCAGCAGTTCGGGCCTGAGCACGTCCTACGAGCAGTACTTC.

This chain connects TRBV30 to TRBJ2-7; 7 nucleotides line up with TRBD1. Germline CDR1 and CDR2: GTSNPN and SVGIG (reference sequence). With 4 bases clipped from V and 5 bases from J, the junction kept 11 bases outside the gene matches. The CDR3 contains 14 residues. The CDR3 loop is CAWTKTGIGNEQYF. CDR3 sequence (DNA): TGTGCCTGGACCAAGACAGGGATCGGGAACGAGCAGTACTTC. Using reference TRBV30 and TRBJ2-7 for the parts outside the CDR3, the full variable domain is SQTIHQWPATLVQPVGSPLSLECTVEGTSNPNLYWYRQAAGRGLQLLFYSVGIGQISSEVPQNLSASRPQDRQFILSSKKLLLSDSGFYLCAWTKTGIGNEQYFGPGTRLTVT.

CDR3 sequence reads: CASSLDVGVQETQYF. The CDR3 nucleotides are TGCGCCAGCAGCTTGGACGTGGGGGTCCAAGAGACCCAGTACTTC. This chain uses TRBV5-1 with TRBJ2-5; D may be TRBD1 or TRBD2 (5 bases each). Trimming removed 0 bases at V and 1 base at J, with 10 bases between. The germline CDR1 and CDR2 sequences are SGHRS and YFSETQ. This CDR3 comprises 15 residues.

The chain uses TRBV7-2 and TRBJ1-1; no firm D call. Germline V gene lookup returns CDR1 SGHTA and CDR2 FQGNSA. The CDR3 spans 13 residues. The germline V and J ends were trimmed by 8 bases and 0 bases, with 10 bases remaining between them. The CDR3 sequence: CASRPYMNTEAFF. The CDR3 nucleotides are TGTGCCAGCCGACCTTACATGAACACTGAAGCTTTCTTT.

The CDR3 region has the DNA TGTGCCAGCAGCCCGGCGGGGACCGTGGTTGGCTACACCTTC. Residues: CASSPAGTVVGYTF. V gene TRBV7-2 combines with J gene TRBJ1-2, with D tentatively TRBD1 (5 bases). The CDR3 has 14 amino acids. Trimming took 5 bases from V and 7 from J, leaving 17 bases between them. The germline V gene encodes CDR1 SGHTA and CDR2 FQGNSA. Filled out from reference TRBV7-2 and TRBJ1-2, the complete variable domain reads GAGVSQSPSNKVTEKGKDVELRCDPISGHTALYWYRQSLGQGLEFLIYFQGNSAPDKSGLPSDRFSAERTGGSVSTLTIQRTQQEDSAVYLCASSPAGTVVGYTFGSGTRLTVV.

V usage is TRBV6-5 and J usage is TRBJ1-1; possible D gene TRBD1, 5 bases. Trimming stripped 4 bases from V and 1 base from J, with 13 bases between. The CDR3 is 15 residues long. Germline V gene lookup returns CDR1 MNHEY and CDR2 SVGAGI. The CDR3 reads CASSSPGAKNTEAFF. The CDR3 DNA reads TGTGCCAGCAGTTCTCCCGGGGCAAAGAACACTGAAGCTTTCTTT.

J is TRBJ2-3 and V is TRBV6-5, with D perhaps matching TRBD1 or TRBD2 (6 bases each). V was pared by 7 bases and J by 5 bases, with 16 bases between. The CDR3 extends over 14 amino acids. CDR1 MNHEY and CDR2 SVGAGI come from the germline V gene. CDR3 protein: CASTSGRGGDTQYF. The CDR3 DNA sequence: TGTGCCAGCACTTCGGGCAGGGGAGGAGATACGCAGTATTTT.

This chain joins TRBV5-4 and TRBJ2-7, with a weak D call TRBD2 (6 bases). V dropped 3 bases and J dropped 7 bases, with 8 bases sitting between them. CDR1 and CDR2 from the germline V gene are SGHNT and YYREEE (reference sequence). This CDR3 has 11 residues. The CDR3 DNA reads as TGTGCCAGCAGCTACCGGGAGGAGCAGTACTTC. Residues: CASSYREEQYF.

V usage is TRBV9 and J usage is TRBJ1-2; D unresolved. The V gene's germline CDR1 is SGDLS and CDR2 YYNGEE. Trimming removed 4 bases from V and 8 bases from J, with 24 bases in between. CDR3 length: 16 residues. Written as DNA, the CDR3 is TGTGCCAGCAGCCCAAGAGGTGAGGGAATGAATTCGGGCTACACCTTC. It is translated as CASSPRGEGMNSGYTF.

The chain is built from TRBV5-6 and TRBJ1-2, with D possibly being TRBD1 (5 bases). Trimming took off 4 bases at V and 4 bases at J, with 26 bases between the two ends. Germline V lookup: CDR1 SGHDT, CDR2 YYEEEE. The length of the CDR3 is 18 residues. CDR3 sequence: CASSPDPYDSALLYGYTF. The DNA for the CDR3 is TGTGCCAGCAGCCCAGATCCCTATGACAGCGCCCTTCTCTATGGCTACACCTTC.

This rearrangement joins TRBV5-1 to TRBJ2-5; 9 nucleotides line up with TRBD1. V gave up 3 bases and J gave up 4 bases; unmatched junction bases: 10. In germline, CDR1 is SGHRS, CDR2 YFSETQ. The CDR3 covers 16 residues. In nucleotides, the CDR3 is TGCGCCAGCAGCTCGAGGACAGGGGTTTTGAGAGAGACCCAGTACTTC. Residues: CASSSRTGVLRETQYF. The complete variable domain, with remaining parts taken from reference TRBV5-1 and TRBJ2-5, reads KAGVTQTPRYLIKTRGQQVTLSCSPISGHRSVSWYQQTPGQGLQFLFEYFSETQRNKGNFPGRFSGRQFSNSRSEMNVSTLELGDSALYLCASSSRTGVLRETQYFGPGTRLLVL.

J is TRBJ2-4 and V is TRBV19; D ambiguous. Deletions cut 9 bases from V and 6 bases from J, with 9 bases between. CDR1 and CDR2 from the germline V gene are LNHDA and SQIVND (reference sequence). The CDR3 has 11 residues. CDR3 coding DNA: TGTGCCAGCACCCCAGGAAACATTCAGTACTTC. Its protein is CASTPGNIQYF.

This clone was observed a handful of times. Other nucleotide sequences from this sample produce the same CDR3. The rearrangement joins TRBV18 to TRBJ2-7, with 9 bases matching TRBD1. CDR3 length: 14 residues. Germline V lookup: CDR1 KGHSH, CDR2 LQKENI. J was trimmed by 3 bases and V by 3 bases; bases with no gene match: 3. CDR3 loop: CASSPRTGDYEQYF. CDR3 DNA: TGTGCCAGCTCACCGCGGACAGGGGACTACGAGCAGTACTTC.

There are a few counts of this clone. CDR3 region: CSFTGAVNQPQHF. The CDR3 region has the DNA TGCAGCTTCACAGGGGCCGTCAATCAGCCCCAGCATTTT. The chain couples TRBV29-1 to TRBJ1-5; 7 bases fit TRBD1. Trimming at V came to 8 bases and at J to 3 bases, leaving 7 bases not matched to a gene. Germline loops: CDR1 SQVTM, CDR2 ANQGSEA. The CDR3 loop spans 13 amino acids.

V gene TRBV2 combines with J gene TRBJ1-3; the D gene is possibly TRBD1 (5 bases). Germline V gene lookup returns CDR1 SNHLY and CDR2 FYNNEI. Trimming shortened V by 2 bases and J by 0 bases, and 11 bases separated the two germline ends. This CDR3 has 16 residues. The CDR3 coding sequence is TGTGCCAGCAGTGAAATGGGGACTTACTCTGGAAACACCATATATTTT. Translating it yields CASSEMGTYSGNTIYF.

The rearrangement joins TRBV6-5 to TRBJ2-3, with a tentative D call TRBD2 (5 bases). The CDR3 covers 16 residues. CDR1 is MNHEY, CDR2 SVGAGI, per germline. V was cut by 4 bases and J by 5 bases, with 19 bases left in between. The CDR3 sequence is CASSWADYTWVDTQYF. For the CDR3, the DNA is TGTGCCAGCAGTTGGGCAGACTACACTTGGGTAGATACGCAGTATTTT.

The V call is TRBV28, the J call TRBJ1-5; 7 positions match TRBD1. Per germline, CDR1 MDHEN and CDR2 SYDVKM. The CDR3 length is 16 residues. V lost 3 bases, J lost 2 bases, and 7 bases stayed unmatched. Written as DNA, the CDR3 is TGTGCCAGCAGTTTCCCCGACAGGGCGGGCAATCAGCCCCAGCATTTT. Translating gives CASSFPDRAGNQPQHF.

The V and J genes are TRBV5-4 and TRBJ2-1; TRBD2 aligns across 12 bases. Per germline, CDR1 SGHNT and CDR2 YYREEE (reference sequence). Trimming took 0 bases from V and 7 from J; bases not matched to a gene: 2. CDR3 length: 15 amino acids. The DNA of the CDR3 is TGTGCCAGCAGCTTGGCGCTAGCGGGGGGGAATGAGCAGTTCTTC. Encoded protein: CASSLALAGGNEQFF.

As to this clone: At the DNA level, this CDR3 is encoded by other sequences in the same sample as well. The V and J genes are TRBV19 and TRBJ2-7; D tentatively fits TRBD1 or TRBD2 (5 bases each). The V end lost 3 bases, the J end lost 0 bases, and 9 bases lay between the germline ends. The germline V gene has CDR1 LNHDA and CDR2 SQIVND (reference sequence). The CDR3 sequence is 14 residues long. CDR3 DNA sequence: TGTGCCAGTAGTATCGCAGGGAGCTCCTACGAGCAGTACTTC. This translates into CASSIAGSSYEQYF.

As concerns this clone: The junction departs from germline at one end; a sequencing error may be responsible. J is TRBJ1-6 and V is TRBV30, with D perhaps TRBD1 (5 bases). The CDR3 contains 15 residues. CDR1 is GTSNPN, CDR2 SVGIG, per germline (reference sequence). The CDR3 here is CAWSSLRGNNSPLHF. The DNA for the CDR3 is TGTGCCTGGAGTAGCCTAAGGGGAAATAACTCACCCCTCCACTTT.

The V call is TRBV6-6, the J call TRBJ2-7; weak D call: TRBD2 (6 bases). CDR1 is MNHNY and CDR2 is SVGAGI in the germline V gene (reference sequence). The germline V and J ends were trimmed by 6 bases and 2 bases, with 14 bases remaining between them. This CDR3 is built from 14 residues. The CDR3 sequence is CASRARWEAYEQYF. The CDR3 nucleotides are TGTGCCAGCAGAGCCCGATGGGAGGCCTACGAGCAGTACTTC.

V gene TRBV9 combines with J gene TRBJ1-4; D call uncertain. CDR1 and CDR2 (germline): SGDLS, YYNGEE. The CDR3 contains 15 residues. V lost 0 bases, J lost 8 bases, and 14 bases lay in between. CDR3 DNA: TGTGCCAGCAGCGTAGGTGGTGGGATCGTGGAAAAACTGTTTTTT. Its translation: CASSVGGGIVEKLFF.

The CDR3 coding sequence is TGTGCCAGCTCACTATCACGAAACCAAGAGACCCAGTACTTC. The encoded protein is CASSLSRNQETQYF. The V call is TRBV18, the J call TRBJ2-5, with D unresolved. Trimming took 4 bases from V and 0 from J, leaving 9 bases between them. Germline CDR1 KGHSH, CDR2 LQKENI. This CDR3 contains 14 residues.

With regard to this clone: Other nucleotide sequences in the sample specify the same CDR3. The chain joins TRBV6-1 to TRBJ2-7; D not certain. This CDR3 comprises 10 residues. V was shortened by 10 bases and J by 0 bases, with 4 bases between the two germline ends. Germline values: CDR1 MNHNS, CDR2 SASEGT. The CDR3 DNA is TGTGCCACCTCCTCCTACGAGCAGTACTTC. The encoded protein is CATSSYEQYF.

The chain combines TRBV6-4 with TRBJ1-3, with D possibly TRBD1 on 5 matching bases. The ends were cut back, 0 bases at V and 0 bases at J, with 12 bases in the middle. CDR1 and CDR2 from the germline V gene are MRHNA and SNTAGT. This CDR3 comprises 17 residues. Here the CDR3 reads CASSDSPGTDSGNTIYF. As DNA, the CDR3 is TGTGCCAGCAGTGACTCACCAGGGACGGACTCTGGAAACACCATATATTTT.

On this clone: The sample contains more than one DNA sequence encoding this CDR3. This chain connects TRBV18 to TRBJ1-3; no clear D gene. This CDR3 spans 13 amino acids. V was shortened by 0 bases and J by 4 bases, with 4 bases between the two germline ends. Germline-derived CDR1 and CDR2 are KGHSH and LQKENI. CDR3 DNA sequence: TGTGCCAGCTCACCACCCTCAGGAAACACCATATATTTT. Its translation: CASSPPSGNTIYF.

This chain links TRBV11-2 with TRBJ2-5, with 9 positions matching TRBD2. The V gene end was trimmed by 3 bases and the J gene end by 4 bases; junction bases not matched to a gene: 9. This CDR3 has 16 residues. Germline CDR1 and CDR2: SGHAT and FQNNGV. The CDR3 nucleotides read TGTGCCAGCAGCTTTAGCGGGAGAGGGGTCGGAGAGACCCAGTACTTC. Amino acids: CASSFSGRGVGETQYF.